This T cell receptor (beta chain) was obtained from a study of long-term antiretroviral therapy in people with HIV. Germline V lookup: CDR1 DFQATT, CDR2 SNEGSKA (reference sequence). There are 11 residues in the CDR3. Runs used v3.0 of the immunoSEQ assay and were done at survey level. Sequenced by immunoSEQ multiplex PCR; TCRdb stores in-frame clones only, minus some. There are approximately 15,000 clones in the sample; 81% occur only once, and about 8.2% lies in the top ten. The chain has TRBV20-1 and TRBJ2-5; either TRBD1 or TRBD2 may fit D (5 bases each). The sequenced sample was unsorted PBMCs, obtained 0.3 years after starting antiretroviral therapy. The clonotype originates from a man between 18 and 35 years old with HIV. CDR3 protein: CSAWWGETQYF. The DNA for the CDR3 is TGCAGCGCTTGGTGGGGGGAGACCCAGTACTTC.